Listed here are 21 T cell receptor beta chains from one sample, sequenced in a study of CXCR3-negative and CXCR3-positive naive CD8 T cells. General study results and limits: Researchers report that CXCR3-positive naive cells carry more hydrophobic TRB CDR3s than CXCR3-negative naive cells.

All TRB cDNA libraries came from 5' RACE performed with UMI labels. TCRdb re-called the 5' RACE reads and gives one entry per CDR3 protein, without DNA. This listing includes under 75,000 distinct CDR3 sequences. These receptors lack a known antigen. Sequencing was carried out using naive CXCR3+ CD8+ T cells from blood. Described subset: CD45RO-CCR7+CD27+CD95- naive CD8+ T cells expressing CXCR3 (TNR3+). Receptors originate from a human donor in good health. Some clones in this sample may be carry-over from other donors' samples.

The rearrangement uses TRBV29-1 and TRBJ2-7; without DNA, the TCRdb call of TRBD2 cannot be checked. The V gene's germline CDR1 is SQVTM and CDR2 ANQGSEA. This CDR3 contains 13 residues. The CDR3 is CSVEPLSGYEQYF.

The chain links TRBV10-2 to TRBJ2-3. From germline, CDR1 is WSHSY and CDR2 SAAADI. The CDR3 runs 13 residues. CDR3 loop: CASSDVGSDTQYF.

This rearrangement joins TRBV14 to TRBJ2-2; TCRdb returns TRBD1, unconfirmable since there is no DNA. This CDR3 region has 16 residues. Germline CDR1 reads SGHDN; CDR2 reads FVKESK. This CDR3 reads CASSQIGTANTGELFF. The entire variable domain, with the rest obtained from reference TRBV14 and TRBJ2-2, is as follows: EAGVTQFPSHSVIEKGQTVTLRCDPISGHDNLYWYRRVMGKEIKFLLHFVKESKQDESGMPNNRFLAERTGGTYSTLKVQPAELEDSGVYFCASSQIGTANTGELFFGEGSRLTVL.

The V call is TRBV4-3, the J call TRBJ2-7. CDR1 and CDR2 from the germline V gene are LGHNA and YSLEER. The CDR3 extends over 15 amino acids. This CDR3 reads CASSQDAGPNYEQYF.

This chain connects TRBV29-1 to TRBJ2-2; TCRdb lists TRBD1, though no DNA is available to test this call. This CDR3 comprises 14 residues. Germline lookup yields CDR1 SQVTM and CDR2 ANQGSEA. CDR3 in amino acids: CSVEVGGNTGELFF.

This chain's CDR3 is CASSLGRDGYQETQYF. The chain uses TRBV11-2 and TRBJ2-5; TCRdb's D gene call, TRBD1, goes unchecked for lack of DNA. This CDR3 is built from 16 residues. Germline CDR1 and CDR2: SGHAT and FQNNGV.

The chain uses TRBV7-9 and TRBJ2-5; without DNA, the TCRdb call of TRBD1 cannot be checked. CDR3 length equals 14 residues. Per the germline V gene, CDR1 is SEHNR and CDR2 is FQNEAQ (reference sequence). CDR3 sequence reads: CASSVPGGRETQYF.

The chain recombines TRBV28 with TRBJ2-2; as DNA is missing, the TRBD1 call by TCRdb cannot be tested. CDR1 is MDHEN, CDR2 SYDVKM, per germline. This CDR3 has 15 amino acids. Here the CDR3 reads CASRPGQWTTGELFF.

CDR3 in amino acids: CASSFPRGREETQYF. The rearrangement uses TRBV7-9 and TRBJ2-5; the TCRdb D gene call, TRBD1, has no DNA to confirm it. The CDR3 sequence is 15 residues long. In germline, CDR1 is SEHNR, CDR2 FQNEAQ (reference sequence).

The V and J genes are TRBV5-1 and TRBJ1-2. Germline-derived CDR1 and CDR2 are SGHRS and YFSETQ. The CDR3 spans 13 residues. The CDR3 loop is CASSDSPLYGYTF. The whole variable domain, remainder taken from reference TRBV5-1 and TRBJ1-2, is KAGVTQTPRYLIKTRGQQVTLSCSPISGHRSVSWYQQTPGQGLQFLFEYFSETQRNKGNFPGRFSGRQFSNSRSEMNVSTLELGDSALYLCASSDSPLYGYTFGSGTRLTVV.

The CDR3 is CSVEKAGEWNTQYF. V usage is TRBV29-1 and J usage is TRBJ2-3; the D call from TCRdb, TRBD2, cannot be confirmed without DNA. This CDR3 comprises 14 residues. Germline assignment: CDR1 SQVTM and CDR2 ANQGSEA.

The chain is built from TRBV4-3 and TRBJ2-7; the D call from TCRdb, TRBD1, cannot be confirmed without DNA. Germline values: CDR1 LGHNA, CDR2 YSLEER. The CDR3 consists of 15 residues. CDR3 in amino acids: CASSQEGTGVREQYF.

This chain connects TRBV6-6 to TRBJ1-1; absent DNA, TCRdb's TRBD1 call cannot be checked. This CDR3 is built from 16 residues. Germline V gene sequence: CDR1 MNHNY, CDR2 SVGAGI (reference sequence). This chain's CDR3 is CASSLPNDRVEDEAFF.

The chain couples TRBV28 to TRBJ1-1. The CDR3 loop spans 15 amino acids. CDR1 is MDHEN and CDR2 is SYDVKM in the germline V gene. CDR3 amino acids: CASSFFGGGNTEAFF.

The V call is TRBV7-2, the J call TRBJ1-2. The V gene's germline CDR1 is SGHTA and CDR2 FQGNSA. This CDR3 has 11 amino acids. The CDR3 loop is CASSFLVVHTF.

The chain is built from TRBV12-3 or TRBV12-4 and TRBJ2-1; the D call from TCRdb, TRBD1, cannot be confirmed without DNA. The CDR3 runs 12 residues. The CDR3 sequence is CASTGAPDEQFF.

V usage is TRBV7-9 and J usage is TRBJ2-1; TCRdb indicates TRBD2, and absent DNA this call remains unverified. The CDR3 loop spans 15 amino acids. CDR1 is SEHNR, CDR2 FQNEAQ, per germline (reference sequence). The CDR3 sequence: CASGAGWTSGTEQFF.

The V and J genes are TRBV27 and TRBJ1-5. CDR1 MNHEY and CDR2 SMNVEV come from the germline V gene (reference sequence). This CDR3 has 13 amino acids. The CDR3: CASSSSVSQPQHF.

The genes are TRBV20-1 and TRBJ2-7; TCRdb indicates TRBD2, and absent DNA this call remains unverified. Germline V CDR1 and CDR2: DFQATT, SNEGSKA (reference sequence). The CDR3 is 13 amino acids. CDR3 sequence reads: CSAKRGSSYEQYF.

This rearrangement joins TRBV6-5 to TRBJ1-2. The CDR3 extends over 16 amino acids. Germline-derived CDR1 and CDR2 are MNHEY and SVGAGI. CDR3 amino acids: CASSYSAWEFSYGYTF.

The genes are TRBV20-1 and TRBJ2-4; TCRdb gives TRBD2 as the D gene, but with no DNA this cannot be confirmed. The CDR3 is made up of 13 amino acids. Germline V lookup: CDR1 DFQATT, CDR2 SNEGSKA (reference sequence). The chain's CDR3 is CSARDQVQNIQYF.